The clone carrying this T cell receptor (beta chain) has more than one count but fewer than ten. Germline CDR1 is LNHDA and CDR2 is SQIVND (reference sequence). The CDR3 totals 13 residues. The trim removed 6 bases at V and 5 bases at J, leaving 4 bases unmatched. The data were taken from a study of T cells in Graves' hyperthyroidism and ophthalmopathy. Study as a whole: Before any treatment, at initial diagnosis, peripheral blood was collected.

Uncontrolled infection, other autoimmune disease, pregnancy or lactation barred patients from enrollment. The CDR3 regions of TCR beta were amplified from RNA transcripts. The primer set for the first-round RT-PCR of the TCR CDR3 was HTBI. One entry per CDR3 protein, called by TCRdb with MiXCR from the multiplex PCR reads. This sample has hundreds of thousands of distinct CDR3 sequences, with approximately 15% found just once. The sequenced sample was blood. This sequence joins TRBV19 and TRBJ2-7; 10 positions agree with TRBD2. The receptor's source is a woman in her forties with Graves' ophthalmopathy. Here the CDR3 reads CASRLAGSDEQYF. The CDR3 DNA is TGTGCCAGTAGACTAGCGGGGTCCGACGAGCAGTACTTC.